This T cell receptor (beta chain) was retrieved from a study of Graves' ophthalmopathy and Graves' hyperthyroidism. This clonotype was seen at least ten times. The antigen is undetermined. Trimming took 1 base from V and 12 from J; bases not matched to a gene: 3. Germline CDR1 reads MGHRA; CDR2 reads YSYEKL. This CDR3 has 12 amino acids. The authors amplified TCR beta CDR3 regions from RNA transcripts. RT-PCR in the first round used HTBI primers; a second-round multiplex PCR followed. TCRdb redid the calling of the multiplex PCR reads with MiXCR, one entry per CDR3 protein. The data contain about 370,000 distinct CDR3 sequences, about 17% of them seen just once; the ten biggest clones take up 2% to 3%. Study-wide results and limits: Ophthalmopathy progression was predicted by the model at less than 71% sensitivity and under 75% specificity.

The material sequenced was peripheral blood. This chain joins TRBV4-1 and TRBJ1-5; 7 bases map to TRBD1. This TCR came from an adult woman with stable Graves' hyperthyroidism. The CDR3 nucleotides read TGCGCCAGCAGCCAAGCGAGGGGGCGCCAGCATTTT. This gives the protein CASSQARGRQHF.